These T cell receptor beta chains were read from a single sample in a study of cytomegalovirus exposure and HLA in healthy donors. Data came from immunoSEQ multiplex PCR; TCRdb stores just in-frame clones and leaves some out. The sample has under 120,000 clones, 65% to 75% seen once; the top ten hold approximately 11%. Sequenced: PBMCs. Every receptor here comes from a man aged 40-49 years in good health and CMV-seropositive. CDR3s include the opening cysteine and the closing phenylalanine or tryptophan. D genes are given only for firm matches. Not every row has a clone size; where given, it reads once, few, many or a size class.

TRBV5-1	TRBJ1-6	.	.	TGCGCCAGCAGCTTGGTAGGAACTAGTAATTCACCCCTCCACTTT	CASSLVGTSNSPLHF
TRBV4-2	TRBJ2-1	.	.	TGTGCCAGCAGCCCGGAGAAGGAGTTCGGGGATGAGCAGTTCTTC	CASSPEKEFGDEQFF
TRBV7-9	TRBJ1-2	.	.	TGTGCCAGCAGCTTAACCCAGGGTAAAAATGGCTACACCTTC	CASSLTQGKNGYTF
TRBV10-1	TRBJ1-1	TRBD1	.	TGCGCTGCGCGTGGGACAGTGAACACTGAAGCTTTCTTT	CAARGTVNTEAFF
TRBV9	TRBJ2-5	.	.	TGTGCCAGCAGCGATACGGGAGTCGAAGAGACCCAGTACTTC	CASSDTGVEETQYF
TRBV25-1	TRBJ1-1	.	few	TGTGCCAGCGGTCCCTTTGCGGCTAGCGGTGAAGCTTTCTTT	CASGPFAASGEAFF
TRBV9	TRBJ2-5	TRBD2	.	TGTGCCAGCGGTAAGGCGGGGGGACAAGAGACCCAGTACTTC	CASGKAGGQETQYF
TRBV5-1	TRBJ2-2	TRBD2	once	TGCGCCAGCAGCCTCATAGCGGGAGGCACCGGGGAGCTGTTTTTT	CASSLIAGGTGELFF
TRBV6-5	TRBJ2-3	TRBD2	once	TGTGCCAGCAGTTACCGACCTAGCGGTAGCACAGATACGCAGTATTTT	CASSYRPSGSTDTQYF
TRBV6-1	TRBJ1-3	.	.	TGTGCCAGCTGGACTTGGGGGGACGGAAACACCATATATTTT	CASWTWGDGNTIYF
TRBV5-8	TRBJ2-3	.	once	TGTGCCAGGTCGACAGTCACAGATACGCAGTATTTT	CARSTVTDTQYF